The T cell receptor beta chain described here comes from a study of human T cells and chemical hapten exposure (dated by TCRdb to about 2021). Describing the broader study: For sensitization, 2% DPC in acetone was applied to a 2 cm by 2 cm area of upper inner arm skin. Throughout the study period of around 25 weeks, patients also received therapeutic DPC doses to the scalp every week. Patient blood was sampled pre-sensitization (week 0) and at 2, 6 and about 24 weeks after DPC sensitization. Patch tests used Finn chambers with 0.01% DPC on the upper back, scored after 6 days by International Contact Dermatitis Research Group standards. Peripheral blood TCR repertoire changes were tracked in vivo in alopecia patients during primary and secondary sensitization to the hapten diphenylcyclopropenone (DPC). Approximately 30 alopecia patients provided blood for TCR sequencing at one to four time points (pre-sensitization, 2, 6 and 24 weeks). Alopecia areata with under or over 50% scalp involvement, alopecia totalis and alopecia universalis were represented in the patient cohort, which was mostly female. Libraries were pooled for sequencing, and variation in per-sample TCR yields was attributed mainly to small differences in library volumes within the pool. Findings and caveats that apply to the study as a whole: Alopecia, a presumed autoimmune disease, was present in all patients, so the immune response of the patients might differ from that of healthy individuals. Compared with pre-sensitization or healthy control sets, expanded TCRs formed significantly more large CDR3 similarity clusters, which is consistent with antigen-driven responses. Repeated subsampling changed both the strength of the expansion versus patch-test correlation and the threshold at which that correlation became significant. The number of PT1 expanded TCRs positively correlated with patch test score, significant at thresholds 8, 16 and 32 but not 4. The number of TCRs above 1 in 1000 frequency did not change with DPC sensitization; there was no evidence of global repertoire structure alterations.

In its sample, this clonotype was seen a few times. Its antigen remains undetermined. Within one base of it there is no much larger clone, and no base qualities were kept. Library preparation was by RACE. The listed sequencing device is NextSeq 500. During library preparation, unique molecular identifiers were attached to individual cDNA molecules so that TCRs could be counted in a quantitative, reproducible way. For every blood RNA sample, sequencing covered both the TCR alpha and TCR beta chains. Per the source publication's procedure: The median number of TCRs per sample was roughly 100,000, ranging from about 20,000 to 700,000. V, J and CDR3 annotation of the TCR reads was performed with the Decombinator software suite. For PS versus PT1 abundance plots, all samples were subsampled to the same number of TCRs (28,000). Expanded TCRs were defined as absent before sensitization and observed at least eight times at the 2-week time point. TCRdb passed the public sequencing reads through fastp at Q25 and MiXCR, retaining productive beta sequences. Each entry is one CDR3 protein sequence, shown with its most common DNA and genes. None of the V and J calls come from the authors' own analysis; TCRdb made them. This sample comprises fewer than 400,000 distinct CDR3 sequences, about 7% of them detected only once. Together, the top ten hold 7.5% to 9% of the sample.

The V and J ends are trimmed by 3 bases and 5 bases, leaving 16 bases between them. Inclusive of the bounding cysteine and phenylalanine, the CDR3 is 15 residues long. Only the CDR3 DNA is retained, 45 bases long and in frame from the first base. CDR1 and CDR2 (LGHNA, YNFKEQ) derive from the germline V gene. This specimen's time point label, per the study, means: patch test 1, 2 weeks after DPC sensitization. The intended sense of this specimen's treatment or condition label: therapeutic diphenylcyclopropenone sensitization with weekly scalp DPC. At every patch-test visit, the blood draw took place before the patch test was put on. Patients were considered eligible if aged 18 to 70, diagnosed with alopecia and deemed suitable for DPC therapy, and patients were excluded if pregnant. Total RNA was extracted from unfractionated whole blood collected in Tempus Blood RNA tubes.

Recombination linked TRBV4-2 to TRBJ2-5; the D element might be TRBD1 or TRBD2, as each aligns at 5 bases. The source was whole blood, collected in connection with sensitization to the hapten diphenylcyclopropenone (DPC). The sequence came from a woman under 30 with alopecia areata. Some clones in this sample may be carry-over from other donors' samples. The nucleotide sequence is TGTGCCAGCAGCCATTCCGGGACGGAGGTGGAGACCCAGTACTTC. This encodes CASSHSGTEVETQYF.